This T cell receptor (beta chain) was captured in a study of blood T cell repertoires in COVID-19. Turning to the study itself: The samples span acute and convalescent COVID-19 from the United States, Italy and Spain. In each case, the material was cDNA or gDNA derived from T cells, B-cell-depleted T cells, or PBMCs.

Authors' processing steps: Reference gene primer amplification gave estimated nucleated cell counts. Clones were read by immunoSEQ multiplex PCR, and TCRdb kept only the in-frame ones, dropping some. That table gives V, J and clone size, and the DNA gave D and trimming. This table holds 110,000 or so clones, roughly four fifths found once. Germline assignment: CDR1 KGHSH and CDR2 LQKENI. The CDR3 extends over 14 amino acids. V lost 4 bases to trimming and J lost 2 bases; unmatched junction nucleotides: 5. The J gene is TRBJ2-7, the V gene TRBV18; 7 bases agree with TRBD1. Sequencing was done on a sample of peripheral blood. This receptor was taken from a human donor in a cohort sampled during active COVID-19. CDR3 loop: CASSRDRSPYEQYF. As DNA, the CDR3 is TGTGCCAGCTCACGGGACAGAAGCCCCTACGAGCAGTACTTC.